This TCR beta chain was sequenced for a study of shared clonotypes between healthy human individuals. The CDR3 consists of 16 residues. Profiling relied on immunoSEQ multiplex PCR, and the TCRdb table lists in-frame clones only, not all of them. The sample includes hundreds of thousands of clones, 73% seen only once; the top ten take 1.5% to 2%. This chain connects TRBV21-1 to TRBJ1-5; the table assigns TRBD1, which was not confirmed against the DNA. TRBV21-1 is a pseudogene segment. The source material was memory CD4+ T cells sorted from blood. Documented subset: CD45RA-negative fraction. This TCR was sampled from a woman in her 30s in good health. CDR3 in DNA: TGTGCCAGCAGCAACACCGGGACAGGACCCGATCAGCCCCAGCATTTT. Its protein product is CASSNTGTGPDQPQHF.